This TCR beta chain was identified during a study of chemoradiotherapy in HPV16-positive cancers. Study context: Functional T-cell assays on a couple of HPV16-positive patients' cells defined candidate HPV-specific clones and common TCR motifs. Study-wide findings and caveats: Only two HPV16-positive patients supplied the functional HPV-specificity definition. Non-HPV-specific T cells did not expand in tumors during treatment, whereas candidate HPV-specific clones and E7-related motifs did.

Sequenced by immunoSEQ multiplex PCR; TCRdb stores in-frame clones only, minus some. The repertoire holds tens of thousands of clones, with around nine tenths as singletons. Germline CDR1 and CDR2: KGHSH and LQKENI. Trimming cost V 5 bases and J 2 bases, with 12 bases left between them. This CDR3 region has 14 residues. Note on this clone: Its specificity is not known.

The TCR sequence derives from a human donor with HPV-associated anogenital cancer. This sequence joins TRBV18 and TRBJ2-5, with TRBD1 as a possible D gene (6 bases). Sequences were derived from blood, sampled from a patient who underwent chemoradiotherapy. The CDR3 nucleotides are TGTGCCAGCTCAAGAGGACAGCAACAAGAGACCCAGTACTTC. It is translated as CASSRGQQQETQYF.